The T cell receptor (beta chain) described here comes from a study of blood T cell repertoires in COVID-19. The overall study: Donors in the United States, Italy and Spain gave samples during acute or convalescent COVID-19. Sample material is recorded as cDNA or gDNA derived from T cells, B-cell-depleted T cells, or PBMCs.

Authors' processing steps: Reference gene primer amplification in the assay estimated nucleated cell counts. Libraries were prepared by immunoSEQ multiplex PCR; TCRdb keeps only in-frame clonotypes and omits some of them. The V and J calls and clone size come from that table; D and trimming were worked out from the DNA. The repertoire holds approximately 90,000 clones, with more than 70% as singletons. This clone came up once. The CDR3 consists of 13 residues. V was trimmed by 8 bases and J by 3 bases, leaving 13 bases between them. The germline V gene encodes CDR1 SNHLY and CDR2 FYNNEI. The V and J genes are TRBV2 and TRBJ2-5; D gene ambiguous. The sequenced sample was peripheral blood. This receptor was identified in a human donor with acute or convalescent COVID-19. The donor label of this sample is uncertain. CDR3 in amino acids: CASQNSPEETQYF. The CDR3 coding sequence is TGTGCCAGCCAGAACAGTCCCGAAGAGACCCAGTACTTC. Full variable domain (missing parts from reference TRBV2 and TRBJ2-5): EPEVTQTPSHQVTQMGQEVILRCVPISNHLYFYWYRQILGQKVEFLVSFYNNEISEKSEIFDDQFSVERPDGSNFTLKIRSTKLEDSAMYFCASQNSPEETQYFGPGTRLLVL.